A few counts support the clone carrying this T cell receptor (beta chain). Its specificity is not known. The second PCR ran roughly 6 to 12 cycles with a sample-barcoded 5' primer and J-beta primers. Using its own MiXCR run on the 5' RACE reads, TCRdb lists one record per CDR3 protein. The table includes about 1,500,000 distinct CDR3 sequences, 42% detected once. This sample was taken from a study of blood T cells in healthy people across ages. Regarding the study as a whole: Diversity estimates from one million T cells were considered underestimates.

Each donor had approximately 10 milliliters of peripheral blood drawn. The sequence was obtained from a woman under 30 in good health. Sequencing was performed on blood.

The CDR3 reads CSATNHGEQFF. CDR3 DNA sequence: TGCAGTGCTACGAACCACGGGGAGCAGTTCTTC. V and J are TRBV20-1 and TRBJ2-1; D is undetermined. The CDR3 runs to 11 residues. V dropped 4 bases and J dropped 10 bases, with 11 bases sitting between them. Germline V lookup: CDR1 DFQATT, CDR2 SNEGSKA (reference sequence).